The clone carrying this TCR beta chain has just one count. Sequencing used immunoSEQ multiplex PCR; TCRdb keeps in-frame clones, though not all of them. Of 60,000 to 65,000 clones detected, approximately 95% appear once; the ten largest clones hold around 0.4%. The sample belongs to a study of brain T cells in children with intractable seizures. Surgery cases with the highest brain T cell transcript signatures were chosen for sequencing. The germline V gene encodes CDR1 KGHSH and CDR2 LQKENI. The length of the CDR3 is 16 residues. V lost 4 bases and J lost 0; bases outside the gene matches: 8. This clonotype was sampled from a boy under two years old with focal cortical dysplasia and intractable seizures. The specimen comprised peripheral blood, sampled at surgery. The chain is built from TRBV18 and TRBJ1-1; 7 bases are shared with TRBD1. In DNA, the CDR3 is TGTGCCAGCTCACGACAGGGTCCCCTTATGAACACTGAAGCTTTCTTT. Translated, it gives CASSRQGPLMNTEAFF.